Listed here are 2 T cell receptor beta chains from one sample, sequenced in a study of blood T cell repertoires in COVID-19. TCRdb keeps only in-frame clones here, not all; method: immunoSEQ multiplex PCR. The table has about 75,000 clones, 84% seen once; the top ten hold about a fifth. Sequencing used peripheral blood. These receptors came from a woman aged 50 to 60 with acute or convalescent COVID-19.

V is TRBV9 and J is TRBJ1-2; D is unclear. The CDR3 is 13 residues long. V lost 4 bases to trimming and J lost 4 bases, with 11 bases between them. Germline-derived CDR1 and CDR2 are SGDLS and YYNGEE. Here the CDR3 DNA reads TGTGCCAGCAGCCCGGACTTTGGCTATGGCTACACCTTC. Translation: CASSPDFGYGYTF.

This clone was seen at least ten times. The chain combines TRBV2 with TRBJ1-2; the D is unclear. The CDR3 has 14 amino acids. Trimming pared 6 bases from V and 2 bases from J, leaving 13 bases between. Germline V gene lookup returns CDR1 SNHLY and CDR2 FYNNEI. This chain's CDR3 is CASSGLGGNYGYTF. CDR3 nucleotide sequence: TGTGCCAGCAGCGGCCTGGGAGGAAACTATGGCTACACCTTC.